This T cell receptor beta chain emerged from a study of T cell responses to AZD1222 COVID-19 vaccine (dated by TCRdb to the early 2020s). As for the study more broadly: Because spike-specific TCR depth and breadth did not differ between the two schedules, AZD1222 recipients who got a second dose at roughly 4 weeks were pooled with those who got a second dose at roughly 12 weeks. A total of just over 230 trial participants underwent TCR sequencing, of whom 200 to 220 had received two doses of AZD1222 and around 25 had received two doses of the MenACWY control vaccine. Trial participants were enrolled by age into 18-55, 56-69 and 70-plus year subgroups, with approximately 160, 26 and 62 TCR-sequenced participants respectively. Overall study results and their limits: Reportedly, close to half of the unique spike-specific TCRs recognized epitopes lying outside the regions that are mutated in the B.1.351 and B.1.1.7 variants. In the small 56-69-year group, the increase in depth fell short of significance, most likely because of low power. Participants were mostly white British and included more females than males, and it was suggested by the authors that clonal diversity may have been underestimated. No day 14 peak-response samples were available, so repertoires were characterized only after the peak T cell response. Only 5 to 7 AZD1222 recipients were SARS-CoV-2 seropositive at baseline, limiting conclusions about previously exposed vaccinees. The vaccine-associated CD4 TCRs covered the entire spike protein, and the dominant responses fell in regions 160-218 and 743-854. A significant rise in spike-specific TCR breadth and depth was observed after two AZD1222 doses relative to day 0 and relative to MenACWY recipients.

CDR1 and CDR2, per the germline V gene (reference sequence), are SEHNR and FQNEAQ. The CDR3 has 13 amino acids, counting the end cysteine and phenylalanine. The read is trimmed to its CDR3 DNA, 39 bases read in frame from base 1. Trimming at the junction amounts to 0 bases on V and 8 bases on J, and the germline ends lie 7 bases apart. The CDR3 regions of human TCRbeta chains were analyzed by immunosequencing. The source study handled its data this way. TCRs in the repertoires were compared against a reference library of SARS-CoV-2-specific TCRs that had been generated with the MIRA antigen-specificity platform. Breadth was defined as the fraction of unique TCRs that were SARS-CoV-2-associated. Depth was defined as the fraction of total T cells that were SARS-CoV-2-associated. Each spike-specific TCR was assigned to its reactive spike region and to a CD4 or CD8 class using the MIRA data. Log10-transformed breadth and depth values were compared by one-way ANOVA with Sidak's multiple comparisons tests. Held by TCRdb, this immuneACCESS table contains in-frame sequences only and omits some clones. Under half of the omission traces to an unresolved V gene where checked; the cause of the rest is unknown. V and J calls and clone size are those listed in that table; D and trimming were worked out from the DNA. The sample has approximately 60,000 clones on record, roughly 82% of them singletons. The top ten constitute 15% to 20% of the sample.

The time point label, as the study defines it: baseline before first vaccination. Samples from vaccinated people were obtained from the UK trials COV001 and COV002, which included a single-blind randomized controlled phase 2/3 trial of AZD1222 (ChAdOx1 nCoV-19) in healthy adults. For TCRbeta chain sequencing, PBMC samples from trial participants were taken at day 0 and at day 28 after the second dose. As regards this clone: Its antigen target is currently unknown. No base quality information exists; no much larger clone differs at one position.

The V gene is TRBV7-9 and the J gene is TRBJ1-4; the D gene is unclear. Sequencing was performed on peripheral blood, taken on day 0 of AZD1222 vaccination. The source is an adult in good health. This receptor carries the CDR3 CASSLAYREKLFF. The DNA sequence is TGTGCCAGCAGCTTAGCTTATCGAGAAAAACTGTTTTTT. The CDR3, completed at both ends by the reference TRBV7-9 and TRBJ1-4 genes, gives the full variable domain DTGVSQNPRHKITKRGQNVTFRCDPISEHNRLYWYRQTLGQGPEFLTYFQNEAQLEKSRLLSDRFSAERPKGSFSTLEIQRTEQGDSAMYLCASSLAYREKLFFGSGTQLSVL.